This section outlines one T cell receptor beta chain sequence together with its context. The authors' processing: Using reference gene primer amplification, nucleated cell counts were estimated. Method: immunoSEQ multiplex PCR; TCRdb's copy keeps in-frame clones and lacks some. The D gene and trimming were derived from the DNA, and the V and J assignments and clone size from that table. The profile shows a few hundred thousand clones, roughly nine tenths of them singletons. The data were obtained in a study of blood T cell repertoires in COVID-19. Study-wide context: The origin of the acute and convalescent COVID-19 samples was the United States, Italy and Spain. T cells, B-cell-depleted T cells, or PBMCs supplied cDNA or gDNA.

The specimen sequenced was peripheral blood. The receptor was isolated from a woman aged 35 to 49 who had recovered from COVID-19.

The CDR3 protein is CASSTQRTGNQPQHF. The CDR3 DNA follows: TGTGCCAGCAGTACGCAAAGGACAGGGAATCAGCCCCAGCATTTT. The rearrangement joins TRBV27 to TRBJ1-5; TRBD1 agrees at 8 bases. Germline-derived CDR1 and CDR2 are MNHEY and SMNVEV (reference sequence). The trim removed 5 bases at V and 4 bases at J, leaving 7 bases unmatched. This CDR3 comprises 15 residues.